This TCR beta chain was obtained from a study of blood T cell repertoires in COVID-19. Overall study context: In each case, the material was cDNA or gDNA derived from T cells, B-cell-depleted T cells, or PBMCs.

This CDR3 has 16 residues. Trimming removed 1 base at V and 6 bases at J, with 14 bases between. Looked up from germline, CDR1 is SGHNT and CDR2 is YYREEE (reference sequence). A Seattle source enrolled patients during active infection and followed them longitudinally. TCRdb's table, derived via immunoSEQ multiplex PCR, lists solely in-frame clones and lacks some. The sample contains 55,000 or so clones, 80% of which appear only once. The sequence derives from a man younger than 40 with COVID-19, enrolled during active disease. The chain links TRBV5-4 to TRBJ1-6; D call uncertain. Source material: peripheral blood. The CDR3 protein is CASSLTLETSNSPLHF. The DNA of the CDR3 is TGTGCCAGCAGCTTGACCTTGGAGACTTCTAATTCACCCCTCCACTTT.